This T cell receptor (beta chain) was captured in a study of vaccination and CD4 T cells after COVID-19. On the study more broadly: Cellular stimulation was performed using overlapping spike peptides derived from SARS-CoV-2, HCoV-NL63, HCoV-OC43 and HCoV-229E. General observations from the study: 304 of 307 vaccine-specific clones from convalescent patients were spike mono-reactive.

The Oncomine TCR Beta short-read assay was what sequenced the DNA obtained from cultured CD4+ T cells. TCRdb reanalysed the PCR reads using MiXCR and keeps one entry per CDR3 protein. The table lists 8,000 or so distinct CDR3 sequences, less than 50% of them singletons, with approximately 19% in the top ten. Treatment given: 10-day PBMC culture with coronavirus spike peptide pools or control peptides (ViraFEST assay). CD4+ T-cell collection from the unexposed donor predated the COVID-19 pandemic (2011-2018). ViraFEST grew antigen-specific T cells using peptide pools, then sequenced TCRs. Having spent about 10 days in culture, CD4+ T cells were then isolated by negative selection. Remarks on this clonotype: Its cognate antigen is unknown.

The CDR3 has 15 amino acids. In germline, CDR1 is WSHSY, CDR2 SAAADI. V was clipped by 2 bases and J by 2 bases, with 12 bases between them. This sequence joins TRBV10-2 and TRBJ2-5; D is undetermined. Specimen: CD4+ T cells from blood, cultured in vitro. The receptor was isolated from a human donor in good health. The CDR3 coding sequence is TGCGCCAGCAGTGAGCTTGGGCGGACGCAAGAGACCCAGTACTTC. It codes for CASSELGRTQETQYF.